Listed below are T cell receptor gamma chains from one sample, sequenced in a study of Vδ1+ human thymocytes. TCRdb called clones anew from the multiplex PCR reads with CATT. The repertoire consists of 25,000 to 35,000 gamma-chain clones, with over 15% occurring once and the leading ten covering 1.8%. The sequenced sample consisted of Vdelta1+ gamma-delta thymocytes from the thymus. The receptors were sampled from a boy under two years old who had congenital heart surgery. CDR3s include the opening cysteine and the closing phenylalanine or tryptophan. Expanded clones are given a class, and other clones once, few, many or no size at all.

>TRGV3|few|TRGJP2
TGTGCCACCTGGGACAGGACTTGGATTACAGATTGGATCAAGACGTTT
CATWDRTWITDWIKTF
>TRGV2|few|TRGJP2
TGTGCCACCTGGGACGGGTGTGATTGGATCAAGACGTTT
CATWDGCDWIKTF
>TRGV2|.|TRGJ1/TRGJ2
TGTGCCACCTGGGATGGGCATAGGCGTAATGAGAAACTCTTT
CATWDGHRRNEKLF
>TRGV4|few|TRGJ1/TRGJ2
TGTGCCACCTGGGATGGACCCCGGCCGGATTATTATAAGAAACTCTTT
CATWDGPRPDYYKKLF
>TRGV9|.|TRGJ1/TRGJ2
TGTGCCTTGTGGGAGGCCGGAGGGGATTATAAGAAACTCTTT
CALWEAGGDYKKLF
>TRGV4|few|TRGJ1/TRGJ2
TGTGCCACCTGGGACGTCCCGTATTATAAGAAACTCTTT
CATWDVPYYKKLF
>TRGV4|.|TRGJ1/TRGJ2
TGTGCCACCTGGGATGGGACTATCCCCTATTATAAGAAACTCTTT
CATWDGTIPYYKKLF
>TRGV2|few|TRGJ1/TRGJ2
TGTGCCACCTGGGACGGGCCGGGGAAGAAACTCTTT
CATWDGPGKKLF
>TRGV2|few|TRGJP2
TGTGCCACCTGGGATCCTTATTGGATCAAGACGTTT
CATWDPYWIKTF
>TRGV9|few|TRGJ1/TRGJ2
TGTGCCTTGTGGGAGGTATTCAAGAAACTCTTT
CALWEVFKKLF
>TRGV9|few|TRGJ1/TRGJ2
TGTGCCTTGTGGGAGGTTAATAAGAAACTCTTT
CALWEVNKKLF
>TRGV8|.|TRGJ1/TRGJ2
TGTGCCACCTGGGATAGTGGATATAAGAAACTCTTT
CATWDSGYKKLF
>TRGV4|few|TRGJP1
TGTGCCACCTGGGATGGAGGGACCACTGGTTGGTTCAAGATATTT
CATWDGGTTGWFKIF
>TRGV5|few|TRGJ1/TRGJ2
TGTGCCACCTGGGAGGGGGGATATAAGAAACTCTTT
CATWEGGYKKLF
>TRGV3|few|TRGJ1/TRGJ2
TGTGCCACCTGGGTTCCGAGGTTGTATAAGAAACTCTTT
CATWVPRLYKKLF
>TRGV8|few|TRGJP1
TGTGCCACCTGGGTCCCTGGTTGGTTCAAGATATTT
CATWVPGWFKIF
>TRGV2|.|TRGJ1/TRGJ2
TGTGCCACCTGGGACGGGCAATGGTATAAGAAACTCTTT
CATWDGQWYKKLF
>TRGV9|few|TRGJ1/TRGJ2
TGTGCCTTGTGGGTTTGTCGTCAGAAACTCTTT
CALWVCRQKLF
>TRGV2|medium-sized|TRGJ1/TRGJ2
TGTGCCACCTGGGACGGGCGGCATTATAAGAAACTCTTT
CATWDGRHYKKLF
>TRGV2|.|TRGJ1/TRGJ2
TGTGCCACCTGGGACGGGAAGGTATGTAAGAAACTCTTT
CATWDGKVCKKLF
>TRGV2|few|TRGJ1/TRGJ2
TGTGCCACCTGGGATGGGCCGGGATATCTCTTT
CATWDGPGYLF
>TRGV4|medium-sized|TRGJ1/TRGJ2
TGTGCCACCTGGGATGTGAATTATTATAAGAAACTCTTT
CATWDVNYYKKLF
>TRGV9|.|TRGJP
TGTGCCTTGTGGGAGGTGTCGATTGGGCAAGAGTTGGGCAAAAAAATCAAGGTATTT
CALWEVSIGQELGKKIKVF
>TRGV2|few|TRGJ1/TRGJ2
TGTGCCACCTGGGACGGGCCGGTAACCACTAAGAAACTCTTT
CATWDGPVTTKKLF
>TRGV4|.|TRGJP1
TGTGCCACCTGGGTAGTCACTGGTTGGTTCAAGATATTT
CATWVVTGWFKIF
>TRGV4|few|TRGJ1/TRGJ2
TGTGCCACCTGGGATGGAGGACGGCATTATAAGAAACTCTTT
CATWDGGRHYKKLF
>TRGV2|few|TRGJ1/TRGJ2
TGTGCCACCTGGGACGGCCAATATTATAAGAAACTCTTT
CATWDGQYYKKLF
>TRGV3|.|TRGJP2
TGTGCCACCTGGGACAGGCGGAGTAGTGATTGGATCAAGACGTTT
CATWDRRSSDWIKTF
>TRGV3|few|TRGJ1/TRGJ2
TGTGCCACCTGGGACCCGTTCCGTTATAAGAAACTCTTT
CATWDPFRYKKLF
>TRGV3|few|TRGJ1/TRGJ2
TGTGCCACCTGGGACAGGCACGGGAAACTCTTT
CATWDRHGKLF
>TRGV2|.|TRGJ1/TRGJ2
TGTGCCACCTGGGACGGTGGAGACATTAAGAAACTCTTT
CATWDGGDIKKLF
>TRGV2|.|TRGJP2
TGTGCCACCTGGGACGTCAAGAATAGTGGTGATTGGATCAAGACGTTT
CATWDVKNSGDWIKTF
>TRGV9|few|TRGJ1/TRGJ2
TGTGCCTTGTGGGAGACGCGGCGTAATAAGAAACTCTTT
CALWETRRNKKLF
>TRGV2|few|TRGJP1
TGTGCCACCTGGGACGGGCATGGTTGGTTCAAGATATTT
CATWDGHGWFKIF
>TRGV3|.|TRGJP2
TGTGCCGCCTGGGACCCCCGTAGTGATTGGATCAAGACGTTT
CAAWDPRSDWIKTF
>TRGV4|.|TRGJ1/TRGJ2
TGTGCCACCTGGGAAAGACGACGGTATAAGAAACTCTTT
CATWERRRYKKLF
>TRGV5|few|TRGJ1/TRGJ2
TGTGCCACCTGGGCCCCACCCAGGGGGAAACTCTTT
CATWAPPRGKLF
>TRGV9|few|TRGJP
TGTGCCTTGTCATTGGGCAAAAAAATCAAGGTATTT
CALSLGKKIKVF
>TRGV3|few|TRGJ1/TRGJ2
TGTGCCACCTGGGCCCCCACGAAGAAACTCTTT
CATWAPTKKLF